The next 17 T cell receptor beta chains were all read from a single sample in a study of T cell repertoires in cytomegalovirus infection. Antigens of these TCRs are unknown. TCRdb processed the reads anew with MiXCR; each CDR3 protein has one entry. The sample shows fewer than 950,000 distinct CDR3 sequences, approximately 30% of them seen only once. The sample was cultured CD8+ T cells from PBMCs, taken from culture after CMV antigen stimulation. The receptors derive from a human donor in good health (CMV status not recorded). Some clones in this sample may be carry-over from other donors' samples.

Regarding this clonotype: The germline gene is not matched at one end of the junction; a read error may be the cause. The V and J genes are TRBV5-6 and TRBJ2-2; 10 bases agree with TRBD1. Germline V CDR1 and CDR2: SGHDT, YYEEEE. The CDR3 is made up of 18 amino acids. The CDR3: CTSSLSRDRGYDTGELFF. CDR3 DNA: TGTACCAGCAGCTTGTCGAGGGACAGGGGATATGACACCGGGGAGCTGTTTTTT.

This clonotype was found a few times. The genes are TRBV4-1 and TRBJ2-1; the match to TRBD2 covers 14 bases. The V gene's germline CDR1 is MGHRA and CDR2 YSYEKL. This CDR3 is built from 17 residues. With V trimmed by 0 bases and J by 7 bases, 5 bases remained unmatched. The CDR3 DNA is TGCGCCAGCAGCCAAGATTTCGGACTAGCGGGGGGTAATGAGCAGTTCTTC. It codes for CASSQDFGLAGGNEQFF.

The gene calls are TRBV10-3 and TRBJ2-7; D call uncertain. V was cut by 3 bases and J by 0 bases, with 9 bases left in between. The CDR3 contains 14 residues. Germline V gene data show CDR1 as ENHRY and CDR2 as SYGVKD. The CDR3 DNA reads TGTGCCATCAGTGACCCAGGCAGCTCCTACGAGCAGTACTTC. It is translated as CAISDPGSSYEQYF.

The table lists this clonotype with a few counts. This rearrangement joins TRBV20-1 to TRBJ1-6, with 7 positions matching TRBD1. CDR3 size: 16 residues. Germline lookup yields CDR1 DFQATT and CDR2 SNEGSKA (reference sequence). The V segment lost 0 bases and the J segment 2 bases; nucleotides outside the gene matches: 4. The CDR3 DNA reads as TGCAGTGCTAGAGATGAGGGGGCCACCTATAATTCACCCCTCCACTTT. Translating it yields CSARDEGATYNSPLHF.

The J gene is TRBJ2-5, the V gene TRBV6-1; TRBD2 is a possible D gene (5 bases). This CDR3 is built from 14 residues. Germline-derived CDR1 and CDR2 are MNHNS and SASEGT. V was shortened by 8 bases and J by 2 bases, with 15 bases between the two germline ends. CDR3 in amino acids: CASVRGTRQETQYF. The CDR3 region has the DNA TGTGCCAGCGTCCGGGGAACAAGACAAGAGACCCAGTACTTC.

CDR3 sequence: CASSIGQSPHTF. The CDR3 bases are TGTGCCAGCAGCATCGGACAGAGCCCCCACACCTTC. This chain uses TRBV7-4 with TRBJ1-2; perhaps TRBD1 as D (6 bases). CDR3 length: 12 amino acids. Between the trimmed V and J ends, which lost 5 bases and 12 bases, there was a span of 16 bases. Germline V CDR1 and CDR2: SGHVT, SQSDAQ.

This clonotype was seen a single time. The chain links TRBV25-1 to TRBJ1-2; D unclear. Trimming stripped 2 bases from V and 7 bases from J, with 11 bases between. CDR1 MGHDK and CDR2 SYGVNS come from the germline V gene. This CDR3 comprises 13 residues. The CDR3 protein is CASSELVRSGYTF. The DNA of the CDR3 is TGTGCCAGCAGTGAACTGGTCCGTTCTGGCTACACCTTC.

The chain has TRBV12-3 or TRBV12-4 and TRBJ2-2; D is uncertain. Between the trimmed V and J ends, which lost 7 bases and 0 bases, there was a span of 6 bases. This CDR3 contains 13 residues. The CDR3 DNA follows: TGTGCCAGCATGGCTTCGAACACCGGGGAGCTGTTTTTT. Translated, it gives CASMASNTGELFF.

V gene TRBV4-1 combines with J gene TRBJ1-1; D is undetermined. Germline values: CDR1 MGHRA, CDR2 YSYEKL. V lost 5 bases, J lost 3 bases, and 16 bases lay in between. The CDR3 runs to 15 residues. Here the CDR3 DNA reads TGCGCCAGCAGCGGAGAACAAAGAAGGGACACTGAAGCTTTCTTT. Its protein is CASSGEQRRDTEAFF.

Only a few counts were recorded for this clonotype. This chain joins TRBV11-3 and TRBJ2-1, with 9 bases aligning to TRBD2. The trim removed 0 bases at V and 10 bases at J, leaving 13 bases unmatched. CDR1 and CDR2 from the germline V gene are SGHNT and YENEEA. The CDR3 is 17 residues long. CDR3 nucleotides: TGTGCCAGCAGCTTAGACTCTGGTCTAGCGGGGCCATACGAGCAGTTCTTC. Its protein is CASSLDSGLAGPYEQFF.

There are a few counts of this clonotype. This chain connects TRBV7-6 to TRBJ1-3; D not certain. The CDR3 spans 14 residues. Germline V gene lookup returns CDR1 SGHVS and CDR2 FNYEAQ. The germline V and J ends were trimmed by 1 base and 3 bases, with 7 bases remaining between them. CDR3 amino acids: CASSLGADGNTIYF. Here the CDR3 DNA reads TGTGCCAGCAGCTTAGGGGCTGATGGAAACACCATATATTTT.

This clonotype was counted many times. The V gene is TRBV28, the J gene TRBJ2-3; D may be TRBD1 (5 bases). Deletions cut 3 bases from V and 1 base from J, with 8 bases between. CDR1 is MDHEN, CDR2 SYDVKM, per germline. The CDR3 totals 14 residues. The DNA of the CDR3 is TGTGCCAGCAGTTTCGGCAGGGGCACAGATACGCAGTATTTT. This gives the protein CASSFGRGTDTQYF.

A note on this clonotype: One end of the junction does not line up with germline, which may come from a read error. Here the CDR3 DNA reads TGTGACAGCAGTGGGCCGAACTCTGGAAACACCATATATTTT. Translation: CDSSGPNSGNTIYF. The chain combines TRBV6-8 with TRBJ1-3; D is unresolved. This CDR3 spans 14 amino acids. CDR1 is MNHGY and CDR2 is SAAAGT in the germline V gene.

This clonotype came up once. The chain recombines TRBV4-1 with TRBJ2-1; possible D gene TRBD2, 7 bases. This CDR3 contains 15 residues. The germline V and J ends were trimmed by 1 base and 4 bases, with 11 bases remaining between them. Germline assignment: CDR1 MGHRA and CDR2 YSYEKL. CDR3 DNA sequence: TGCGCCAGCAGCCAAGTAGGGAGGGGGTACAATGAGCAGTTCTTC. It is translated as CASSQVGRGYNEQFF.

This clonotype was counted a few times. The chain uses TRBV6-6 and TRBJ2-3, with D tentatively TRBD1 (6 bases). Germline-derived CDR1 and CDR2 are MNHNY and SVGAGI (reference sequence). The V end lost 10 bases, the J end lost 4 bases, and 9 bases lay between the germline ends. The CDR3 loop spans 11 amino acids. The CDR3 spells CATYRADTQYF. The CDR3 nucleotides read TGTGCCACCTACAGGGCAGATACGCAGTATTTT.

The chain uses TRBV7-9 and TRBJ1-5, with D perhaps matching TRBD1 (6 bases). Germline V gene lookup returns CDR1 SEHNR and CDR2 FQNEAQ (reference sequence). Trimming took 1 base from V and 5 from J, leaving 9 bases between them. The CDR3 contains 14 residues. The CDR3 loop reads CASSLEQGDQPQHF. CDR3 in DNA: TGTGCCAGCAGCTTAGAACAGGGAGATCAGCCCCAGCATTTT. The full variable domain, with the rest looked up from reference TRBV7-9 and TRBJ1-5, is DTGVSQNPRHKITKRGQNVTFRCDPISEHNRLYWYRQTLGQGPEFLTYFQNEAQLEKSRLLSDRFSAERPKGSFSTLEIQRTEQGDSAMYLCASSLEQGDQPQHFGDGTRLSIL.

This clonotype was counted between two and nine times. The V and J genes are TRBV7-9 and TRBJ2-7; D might be TRBD1 (5 bases). V lost 5 bases and J 4 bases, leaving 9 bases between the germline ends. Germline lookup yields CDR1 SEHNR and CDR2 FQNEAQ (reference sequence). CDR3 length: 12 residues. In nucleotides, the CDR3 is TGTGCCAGCAGCCCGACAGCATACGAGCAGTACGTC. Translating gives CASSPTAYEQYV.